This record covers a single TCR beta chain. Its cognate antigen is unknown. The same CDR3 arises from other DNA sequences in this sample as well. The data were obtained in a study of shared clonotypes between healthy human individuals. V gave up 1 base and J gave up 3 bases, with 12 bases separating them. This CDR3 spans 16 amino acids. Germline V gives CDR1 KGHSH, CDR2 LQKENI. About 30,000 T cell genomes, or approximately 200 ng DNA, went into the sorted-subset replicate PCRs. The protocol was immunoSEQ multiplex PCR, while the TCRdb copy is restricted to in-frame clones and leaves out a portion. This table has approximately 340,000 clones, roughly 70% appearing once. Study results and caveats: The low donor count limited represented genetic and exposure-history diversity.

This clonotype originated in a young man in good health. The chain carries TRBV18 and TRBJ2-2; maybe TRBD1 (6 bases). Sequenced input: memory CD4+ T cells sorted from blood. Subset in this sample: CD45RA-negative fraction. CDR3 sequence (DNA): TGTGCCAGCTCACCACGGGCAGGGGTAGACACCGGGGAGCTGTTTTTT. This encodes CASSPRAGVDTGELFF.